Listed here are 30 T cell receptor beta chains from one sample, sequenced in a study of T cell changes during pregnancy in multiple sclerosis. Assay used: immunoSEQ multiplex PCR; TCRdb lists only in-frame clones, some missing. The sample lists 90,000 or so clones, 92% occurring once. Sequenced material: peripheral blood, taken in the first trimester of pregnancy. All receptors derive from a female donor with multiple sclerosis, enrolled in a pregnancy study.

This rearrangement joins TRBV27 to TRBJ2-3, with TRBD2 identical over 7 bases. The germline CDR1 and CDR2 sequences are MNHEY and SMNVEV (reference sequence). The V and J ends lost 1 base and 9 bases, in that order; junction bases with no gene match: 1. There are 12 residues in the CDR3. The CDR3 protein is CASSLLGGTQYF. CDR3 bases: TGTGCCAGCAGTTTATTGGGGGGGACGCAGTATTTT.

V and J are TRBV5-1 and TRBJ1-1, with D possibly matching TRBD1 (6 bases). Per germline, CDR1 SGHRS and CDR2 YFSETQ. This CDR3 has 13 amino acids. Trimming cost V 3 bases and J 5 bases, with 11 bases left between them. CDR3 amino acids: CASSYSQGTEAFF. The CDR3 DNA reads TGCGCCAGCAGCTATTCCCAGGGGACTGAAGCTTTCTTT.

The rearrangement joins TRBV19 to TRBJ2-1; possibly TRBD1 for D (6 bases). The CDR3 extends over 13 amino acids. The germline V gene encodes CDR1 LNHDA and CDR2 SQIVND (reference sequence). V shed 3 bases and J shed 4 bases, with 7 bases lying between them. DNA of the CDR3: TGTGCCAGTAGTATGACAGGATACAATGAGCAGTTCTTC. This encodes CASSMTGYNEQFF.

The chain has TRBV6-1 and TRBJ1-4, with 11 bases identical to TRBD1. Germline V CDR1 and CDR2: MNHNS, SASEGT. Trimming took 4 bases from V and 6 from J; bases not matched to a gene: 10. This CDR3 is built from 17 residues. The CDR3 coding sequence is TGTGCCAGCAGTGTGGACAGGGGGCGCAGACGATATGAAAAACTGTTTTTT. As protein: CASSVDRGRRRYEKLFF.

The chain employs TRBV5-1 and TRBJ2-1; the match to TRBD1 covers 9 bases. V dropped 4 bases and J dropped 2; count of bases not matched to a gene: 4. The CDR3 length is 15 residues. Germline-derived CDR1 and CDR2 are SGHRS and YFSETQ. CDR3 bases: TGCGCCAGCAGCAAAAGACAGGGGGCCTACAATGAGCAGTTCTTC. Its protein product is CASSKRQGAYNEQFF.

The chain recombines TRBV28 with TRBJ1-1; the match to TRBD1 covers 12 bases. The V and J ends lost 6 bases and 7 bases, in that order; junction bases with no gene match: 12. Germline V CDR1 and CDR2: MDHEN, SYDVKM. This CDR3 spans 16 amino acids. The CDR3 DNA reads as TGTGCCAGCAGGCAGGGGGGGACAGGGGGCAGGCGTGAAGCTTTCTTT. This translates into CASRQGGTGGRREAFF.

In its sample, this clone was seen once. Here the CDR3 DNA reads TGTGCCAGCAGCTTGGCTTTTAGCGGGAGTGGGACAAATGAGCAGTTCTTC. This gives the protein CASSLAFSGSGTNEQFF. The J gene is TRBJ2-1, the V gene TRBV5-4, with 9 bases identical to TRBD2. Germline V gene sequence: CDR1 SGHNT, CDR2 YYREEE (reference sequence). V gave up 0 bases and J gave up 7 bases; unmatched junction bases: 11. CDR3 length: 17 amino acids.

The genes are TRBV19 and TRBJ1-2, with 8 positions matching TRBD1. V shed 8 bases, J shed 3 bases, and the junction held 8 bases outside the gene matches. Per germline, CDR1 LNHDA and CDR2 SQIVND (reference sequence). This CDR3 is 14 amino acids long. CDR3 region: CASAKNRGDYGYTF. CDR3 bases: TGTGCCAGTGCGAAGAACAGGGGGGACTATGGCTACACCTTC.

The CDR3 region has the DNA TGTGCCAGTACTGTTGGTCAGAATGAAGCTTTCTTT. This encodes CASTVGQNEAFF. V is TRBV19 and J is TRBJ1-1; no clear D gene. The germline V and J ends were trimmed by 7 bases and 7 bases, with 13 bases remaining between them. CDR1 and CDR2 (germline): LNHDA, SQIVND (reference sequence). The CDR3 runs 12 residues.

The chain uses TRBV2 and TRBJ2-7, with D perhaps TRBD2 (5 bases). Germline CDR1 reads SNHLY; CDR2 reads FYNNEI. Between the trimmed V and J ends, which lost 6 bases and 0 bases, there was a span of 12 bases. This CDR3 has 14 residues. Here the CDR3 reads CASREVTSSYEQYF. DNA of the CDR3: TGTGCCAGCAGGGAGGTTACAAGCTCCTACGAGCAGTACTTC.

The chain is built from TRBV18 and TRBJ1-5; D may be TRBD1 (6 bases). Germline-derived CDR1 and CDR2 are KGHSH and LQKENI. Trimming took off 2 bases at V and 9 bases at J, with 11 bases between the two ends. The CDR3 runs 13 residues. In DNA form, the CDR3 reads TGTGCCAGCTCACCAAGGTTGACAGGGCCCCAGCATTTT. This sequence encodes CASSPRLTGPQHF.

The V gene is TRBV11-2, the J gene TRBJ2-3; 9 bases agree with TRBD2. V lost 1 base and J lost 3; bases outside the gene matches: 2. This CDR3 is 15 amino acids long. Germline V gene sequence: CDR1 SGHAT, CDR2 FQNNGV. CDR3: CASSLGSGSTDTQYF. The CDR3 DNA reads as TGTGCCAGCAGCTTAGGTAGCGGGAGTACAGATACGCAGTATTTT.

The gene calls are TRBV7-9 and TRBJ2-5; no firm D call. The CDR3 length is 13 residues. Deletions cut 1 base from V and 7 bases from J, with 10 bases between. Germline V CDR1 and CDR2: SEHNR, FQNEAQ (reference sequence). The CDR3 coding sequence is TGTGCCAGCAGCTTAGAACCAACTGGGACCCAGTACTTC. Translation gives CASSLEPTGTQYF.

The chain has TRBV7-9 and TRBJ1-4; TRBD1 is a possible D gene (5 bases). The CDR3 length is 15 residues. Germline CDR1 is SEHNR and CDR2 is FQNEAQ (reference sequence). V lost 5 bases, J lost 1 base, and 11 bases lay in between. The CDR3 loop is CASSKSQGTNEKLFF. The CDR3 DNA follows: TGTGCCAGCAGCAAAAGCCAGGGAACTAATGAAAAACTGTTTTTT. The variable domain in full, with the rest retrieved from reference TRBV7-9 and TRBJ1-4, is DTGVSQNPRHKITKRGQNVTFRCDPISEHNRLYWYRQTLGQGPEFLTYFQNEAQLEKSRLLSDRFSAERPKGSFSTLEIQRTEQGDSAMYLCASSKSQGTNEKLFFGSGTQLSVL.

CDR3 protein: CSVERRGDGYTF. The CDR3 nucleotides are TGCAGCGTTGAACGCAGGGGCGATGGCTACACCTTC. V is TRBV29-1 and J is TRBJ1-2; D is possibly TRBD1 (6 bases). The CDR3 sequence is 12 residues long. V was pared by 2 bases and J by 6 bases, with 10 bases between. Germline loops: CDR1 SQVTM, CDR2 ANQGSEA.

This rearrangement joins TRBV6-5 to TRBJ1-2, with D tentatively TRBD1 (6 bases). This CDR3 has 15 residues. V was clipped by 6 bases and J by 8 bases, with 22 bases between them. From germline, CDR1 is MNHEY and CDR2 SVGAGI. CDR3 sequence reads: CASRYDTRDNGGYTF. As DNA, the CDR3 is TGTGCCAGCAGATATGACACGAGGGACAATGGGGGCTACACCTTC.

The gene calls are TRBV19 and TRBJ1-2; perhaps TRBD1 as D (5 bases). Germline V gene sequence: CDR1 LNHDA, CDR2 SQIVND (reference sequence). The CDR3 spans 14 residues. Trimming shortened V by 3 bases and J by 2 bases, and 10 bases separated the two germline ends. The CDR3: CASSMRGVNYGYTF. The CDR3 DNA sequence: TGTGCCAGTAGTATGCGGGGGGTAAACTATGGCTACACCTTC.

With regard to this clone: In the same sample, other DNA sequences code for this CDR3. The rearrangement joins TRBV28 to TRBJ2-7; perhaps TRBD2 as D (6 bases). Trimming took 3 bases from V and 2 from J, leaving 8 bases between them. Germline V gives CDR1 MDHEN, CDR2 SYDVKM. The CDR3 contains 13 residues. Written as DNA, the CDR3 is TGTGCCAGCAGTTTGACGGGGGCCTACGAGCAGTACTTC. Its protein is CASSLTGAYEQYF.

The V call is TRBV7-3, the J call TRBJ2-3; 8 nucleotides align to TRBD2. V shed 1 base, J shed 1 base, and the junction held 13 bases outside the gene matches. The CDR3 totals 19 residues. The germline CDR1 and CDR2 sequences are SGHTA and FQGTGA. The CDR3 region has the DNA TGTGCCAGCAGCTTAAGGCTTATGCGGGAACTAGCGGGCACAGATACGCAGTATTTT. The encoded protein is CASSLRLMRELAGTDTQYF.

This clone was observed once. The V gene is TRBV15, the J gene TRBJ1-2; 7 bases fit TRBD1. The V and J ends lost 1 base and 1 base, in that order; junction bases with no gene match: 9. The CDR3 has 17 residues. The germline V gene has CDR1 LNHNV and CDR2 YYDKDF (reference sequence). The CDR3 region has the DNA TGTGCCACCAGCAGAGGCGGACAGGTCGCCCGTAACTATGGCTACACCTTC. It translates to CATSRGGQVARNYGYTF.

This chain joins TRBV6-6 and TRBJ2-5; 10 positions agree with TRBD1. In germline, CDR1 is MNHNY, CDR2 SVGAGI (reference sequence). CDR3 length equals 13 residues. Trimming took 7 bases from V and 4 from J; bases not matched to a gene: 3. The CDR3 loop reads CASTGDRGETQYF. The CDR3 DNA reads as TGTGCCAGCACCGGGGACAGGGGAGAGACCCAGTACTTC.

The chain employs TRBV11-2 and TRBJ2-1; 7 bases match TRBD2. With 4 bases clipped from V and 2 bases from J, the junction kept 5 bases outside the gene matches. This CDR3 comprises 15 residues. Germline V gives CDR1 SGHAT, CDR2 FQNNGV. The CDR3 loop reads CASSSRGGTYNEQFF. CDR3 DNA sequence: TGTGCCAGCAGCTCTCGGGGAGGGACCTACAATGAGCAGTTCTTC.

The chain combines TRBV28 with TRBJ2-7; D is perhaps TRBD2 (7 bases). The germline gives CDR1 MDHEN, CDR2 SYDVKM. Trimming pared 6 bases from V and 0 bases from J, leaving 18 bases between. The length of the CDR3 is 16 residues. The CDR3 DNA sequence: TGTGCCAGCAGCGTGGCGCGGGGGCTGAGCTCCTACGAGCAGTACTTC. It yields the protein CASSVARGLSSYEQYF.

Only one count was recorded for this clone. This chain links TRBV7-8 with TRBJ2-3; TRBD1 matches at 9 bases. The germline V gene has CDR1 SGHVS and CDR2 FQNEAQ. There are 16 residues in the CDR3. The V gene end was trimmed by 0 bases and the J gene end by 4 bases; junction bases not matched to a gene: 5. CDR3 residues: CASSLAQRDRADTQYF. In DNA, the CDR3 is TGTGCCAGCAGCTTAGCACAACGGGACAGGGCAGATACGCAGTATTTT.

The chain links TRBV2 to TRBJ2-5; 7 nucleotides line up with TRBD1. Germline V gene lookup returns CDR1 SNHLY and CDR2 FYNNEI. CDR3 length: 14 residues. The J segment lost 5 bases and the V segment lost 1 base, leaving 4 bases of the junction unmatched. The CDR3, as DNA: TGTGCCAGCAGTGAAGGGGCAGGGGGTGAGACCCAGTACTTC. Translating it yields CASSEGAGGETQYF.

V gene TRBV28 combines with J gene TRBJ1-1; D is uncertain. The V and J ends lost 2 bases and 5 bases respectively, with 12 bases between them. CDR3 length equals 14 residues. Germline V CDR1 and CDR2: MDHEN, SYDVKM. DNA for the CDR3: TGTGCCAGCAGTTTAATTACTGGCAGGACTGAAGCTTTCTTT. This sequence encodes CASSLITGRTEAFF.

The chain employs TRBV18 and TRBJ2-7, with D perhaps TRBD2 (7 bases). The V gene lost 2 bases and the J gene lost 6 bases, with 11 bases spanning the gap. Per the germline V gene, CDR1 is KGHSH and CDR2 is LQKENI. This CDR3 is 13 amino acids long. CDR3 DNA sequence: TGTGCCAGCTCACCAAGGGGGGGATCCGAGCAGTACTTC. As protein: CASSPRGGSEQYF.

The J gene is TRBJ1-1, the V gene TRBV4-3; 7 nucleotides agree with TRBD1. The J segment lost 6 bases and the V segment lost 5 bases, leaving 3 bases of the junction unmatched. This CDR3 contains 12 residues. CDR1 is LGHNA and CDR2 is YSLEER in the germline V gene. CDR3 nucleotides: TGCGCCAGCAGCTTCGGACAGGCTGAAGCTTTCTTT. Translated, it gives CASSFGQAEAFF.

For the CDR3, the DNA is TGTGCCTGGGCTTTGGGGGGAACCTACGAGCAGTACTTC. This translates into CAWALGGTYEQYF. V gene TRBV30 combines with J gene TRBJ2-7; perhaps TRBD2 as D (6 bases). Trimming removed 5 bases at V and 2 bases at J, with 13 bases between. The CDR3 is 13 amino acids. Germline V gene data show CDR1 as GTSNPN and CDR2 as SVGIG (reference sequence).

The CDR3 region is CASSSQTGEGGGYTF. CDR3 coding DNA: TGTGCCAGCAGCTCACAGACAGGGGAAGGGGGTGGCTACACCTTC. The J gene is TRBJ1-2, the V gene TRBV9; 8 bases align to TRBD1. The V gene's germline CDR1 is SGDLS and CDR2 YYNGEE. V was pared by 4 bases and J by 7 bases, with 12 bases of the junction left unmatched. The CDR3 contains 15 residues.